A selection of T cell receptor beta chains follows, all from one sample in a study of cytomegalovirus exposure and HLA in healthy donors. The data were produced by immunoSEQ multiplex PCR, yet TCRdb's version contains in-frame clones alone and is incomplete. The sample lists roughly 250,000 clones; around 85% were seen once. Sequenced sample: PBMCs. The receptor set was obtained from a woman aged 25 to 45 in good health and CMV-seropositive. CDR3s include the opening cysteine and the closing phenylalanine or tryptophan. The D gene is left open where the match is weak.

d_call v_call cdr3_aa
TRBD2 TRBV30 CACRPGLAGTDTQYF
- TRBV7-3 CASSLGTNNEQFF
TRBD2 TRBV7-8 CASSLPGLAGFEQYF
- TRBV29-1 CSTRVYNYGYTF
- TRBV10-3 CAISEGIIGNQPQHF
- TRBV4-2 CASSQASGLYNEQFF
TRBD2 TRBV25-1 CASSEIGGRRADTQYF
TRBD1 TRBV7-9 CASSRDRYEQYF
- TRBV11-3 CASSWDAGTDYYEQYF
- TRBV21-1 CASSRRTTRRQETQYF
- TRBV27 CASSLLVRPYEQYF
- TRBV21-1 CASSPQASGRVGETQYF
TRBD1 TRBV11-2 CASSPGQGAGEQYF
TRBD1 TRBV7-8 CASSVDRGSGGYTF
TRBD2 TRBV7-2 CASVWREGPYEQYF
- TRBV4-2 CASSSNQGTADTQYF
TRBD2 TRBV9 CASSVGTSGTTDTQYF
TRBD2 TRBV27 CASSDSTSGSDPNEQFF
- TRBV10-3 CATLEEGNQPQHF
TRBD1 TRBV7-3 CASSSRQGPQYF
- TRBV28 CASSSPGPGYTF
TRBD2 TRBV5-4 CASSWTSTGEQYF
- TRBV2 CASSVGAYYGYTF
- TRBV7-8 CASSLRNEKLFF
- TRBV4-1 CASSQGFHTQYF
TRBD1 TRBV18 CASSPGTVLIIRGEAFF
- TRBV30 CAWSYSVNTEAFF
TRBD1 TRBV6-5 CASSRPGTGNTEAFF
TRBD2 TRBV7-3 CASSLLTGGNTGELFF
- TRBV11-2 CASSQQETQYF
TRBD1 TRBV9 CASSVSGTVNEKLFF
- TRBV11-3 CASSPTVHGANVLTF
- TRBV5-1 CASSYLGGGTEAFF
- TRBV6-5 CASSYSITGSTEAFF
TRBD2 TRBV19 CASSNWTSSYEQYF
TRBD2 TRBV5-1 CASSRQGLAGNLLEQFF
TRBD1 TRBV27 CASSPAGGTGNTIYF
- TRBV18 CASSLRGDGTDTQYF
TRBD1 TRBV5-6 CASSPGQSSYEQYF
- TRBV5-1 CASRLLDNSGANVLTF
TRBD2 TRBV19 CASSIGLATGELFF
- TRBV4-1 CASSQTQDLEAFF
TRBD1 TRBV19 CASSARQGYSNQPQHF
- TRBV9 CASSARGSYNEQFF
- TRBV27 CVSGRSEQYF
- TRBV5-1 CASSPIDKNGYTF
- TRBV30 CAWSLLLTDTQYF
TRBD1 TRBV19 CASSISRGLYEQYF
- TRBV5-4 CASSRRDYTEAFF
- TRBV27 CASSFGTGSYEQYF
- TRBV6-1 CASSGLVLLTGELFF
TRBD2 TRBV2 CASTETSGRTTGELFF
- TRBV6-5 CASSYLGTSTGELFF
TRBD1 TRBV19 CASSGTGGRTEAFF
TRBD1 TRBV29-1 CSVGPGTGENYGYTF
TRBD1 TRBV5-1 CASSSDPDRGKTEAFF
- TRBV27 CASSLGAGQPQHF
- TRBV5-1 CASSFDPAGENIQYF
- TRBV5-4 CASSLRRGTDYGYTF